The rows below give T cell receptor beta chains drawn from one sample of a study of human T cells and chemical hapten exposure. TCRdb reanalysed the RACE reads using MiXCR and keeps one entry per CDR3 protein. The table records 75,000 to 95,000 distinct CDR3 sequences, roughly 10% of them present only once. Sequences were derived from whole blood, sampled in connection with sensitization to the hapten diphenylcyclopropenone (DPC). Receptor source: a woman in her sixties with alopecia areata. Some clones in this sample may be carry-over from other donors' samples. Each CDR3 is given with its conserved first and last residue. The D gene is left open where the match is weak. Size values are once, few and many counts, or a class for expanded clones, and some rows have none.

>TRBJ1-4|TRBD1|TRBV4-1|-
CASSQAPGQGPEKLFF
TGCGCCAGCAGCCAAGCCCCCGGACAGGGCCCCGAAAAACTGTTTTTT
>TRBJ2-1|TRBD2|TRBV5-1|few
CASSLAGRGSYNEQFF
TGCGCCAGCAGCTTGGCCGGGAGGGGCTCCTACAATGAGCAGTTCTTC
>TRBJ2-7|TRBD1|TRBV6-5|many
CASTREGTGVREQYF
TGTGCCAGCACCCGAGAAGGAACAGGGGTCCGGGAGCAGTACTTC
>TRBJ1-1|-|TRBV20-1|-
CSATRDNTEAFF
TGCAGTGCTACCAGGGACAACACTGAAGCTTTCTTT
>TRBJ1-6|TRBD1|TRBV20-1|-
CSAKGDRGNSPLHF
TGCAGTGCTAAGGGGGACAGGGGGAATTCACCCCTCCACTTT
>TRBJ1-2|-|TRBV9|few
CASSVAPGANYGYTF
TGTGCCAGCAGCGTAGCGCCAGGGGCTAACTATGGCTACACCTTC
>TRBJ1-1|-|TRBV6-1|few
CASTARMNTEAFF
TGTGCCAGCACGGCCAGGATGAACACTGAAGCTTTCTTT
>TRBJ2-6|-|TRBV19|many
CASSDAKGPLSGANVLTF
TGTGCCAGTAGTGACGCCAAGGGCCCGCTCTCTGGGGCCAACGTCCTGACTTTC
>TRBJ2-3|TRBD2|TRBV5-4|few
CASRYRDLAGSDTQYF
TGTGCCAGCCGCTATCGGGACCTAGCGGGGTCGGATACGCAGTATTTT
>TRBJ2-7|-|TRBV3-1|few
CASSPSTATYEQYF
TGTGCCAGCAGCCCCTCGACAGCTACCTACGAGCAGTACTTC
>TRBJ1-5|-|TRBV18|-
CASSPDSGRDQPQHF
TGTGCCAGCTCACCAGACAGCGGTCGAGATCAGCCCCAGCATTTT
>TRBJ2-7|TRBD1|TRBV11-2|many
CASRIGGSSYEQYF
TGTGCCAGCCGGATAGGGGGCTCCAGCTACGAGCAGTACTTC
>TRBJ2-2|TRBD1|TRBV3-1|few
CASSPRPGQGYTGELFF
TGTGCCAGCAGCCCCCGTCCGGGACAGGGGTACACCGGGGAGCTGTTTTTT
>TRBJ2-3|TRBD1|TRBV19|-
CAAKDRGRSTDTQYF
TGTGCCGCCAAGGACAGGGGACGGAGCACAGATACGCAGTATTTT
>TRBJ1-4|-|TRBV4-1|-
CASSQLGTDEKLFF
TGCGCCAGCAGCCAACTTGGGACGGATGAAAAACTGTTTTTT
>TRBJ2-7|-|TRBV5-1|-
CASSSGPGAYEQYF
TGCGCCAGCAGCTCCGGACCCGGCGCCTACGAGCAGTACTTC
>TRBJ1-1|-|TRBV4-1|few
CASSSYTEAFF
TGCGCCAGCAGCTCGTACACTGAAGCTTTCTTT
>TRBJ2-5|-|TRBV7-9|-
CASSLGAGMETQYF
TGTGCCAGCAGCTTAGGAGCAGGGATGGAGACCCAGTACTTC
>TRBJ1-5|-|TRBV7-2|once
CASSLVPHNQPQHF
TGTGCCAGCAGCTTAGTACCCCACAATCAGCCCCAGCATTTT
>TRBJ1-1|TRBD1|TRBV23-1|-
CASSHLGTGSAEAFF
TGCGCCAGCAGTCACCTCGGGACAGGAAGCGCTGAAGCTTTCTTT
>TRBJ2-1|TRBD2|TRBV5-1|many
CASSSRTSGGPSSYNEQFF
TGCGCCAGCAGCTCCCGGACTAGCGGGGGTCCAAGCTCCTACAATGAGCAGTTCTTC
>TRBJ1-5|TRBD1|TRBV12-3/TRBV12-4|-
CASSSGQINQPQHF
TGTGCCAGCAGCTCGGGACAGATTAATCAGCCCCAGCATTTT
>TRBJ2-2|TRBD1|TRBV11-2|many
CASSDTGGPGELFF
TGTGCCAGCAGCGACACAGGGGGCCCCGGGGAGCTGTTTTTT
>TRBJ2-4|TRBD1|TRBV5-1|-
CASSLGQGSNIQYF
TGCGCCAGCAGCTTGGGACAGGGGTCGAACATTCAGTACTTC
>TRBJ1-1|-|TRBV7-9|-
CASSPQGPTEAFF
TGTGCCAGCAGCCCCCAGGGACCCACTGAAGCTTTCTTT
>TRBJ2-2|TRBD2|TRBV20-1|few
CSARSTGLAGAANTGELFF
TGCAGTGCTCGGTCCACGGGACTAGCGGGAGCCGCGAACACCGGGGAGCTGTTTTTT
>TRBJ2-5|TRBD2|TRBV7-8|-
CASSWIAGGIQETQYF
TGTGCCAGCAGCTGGATAGCGGGGGGGATTCAAGAGACCCAGTACTTC
>TRBJ2-5|-|TRBV7-9|many
CASSPPGAGETQYF
TGTGCCAGCAGCCCGCCGGGCGCCGGAGAGACCCAGTACTTC
>TRBJ2-1|-|TRBV7-2|-
CASSLMQGGFF
TGTGCCAGCAGCTTAATGCAGGGGGGGTTCTTC
>TRBJ2-1|TRBD1|TRBV29-1|many
CSVLTGASFF
TGCAGCGTTCTGACAGGGGCTTCGTTCTTC
>TRBJ2-5|TRBD2|TRBV29-1|-
CSVEAWRGGPGTQYF
TGCAGCGTTGAAGCTTGGCGGGGGGGCCCGGGGACCCAGTACTTC
>TRBJ2-7|TRBD1|TRBV6-9|-
CASIWDRTYEQYF
TGTGCCAGCATCTGGGACAGGACCTACGAGCAGTACTTC
>TRBJ1-1|-|TRBV20-1|-
CSASPPGSQAAFF
TGCAGTGCTAGCCCCCCGGGGTCTCAAGCAGCTTTCTTT
>TRBJ2-2|TRBD2|TRBV5-5|-
CASSLASGTGELFF
TGTGCCAGCAGCTTGGCTAGCGGGACCGGGGAGCTGTTTTTT
>TRBJ2-7|-|TRBV6-5|-
CASGKQGAYEQYF
TGTGCCAGCGGGAAACAGGGAGCCTACGAGCAGTACTTC
>TRBJ2-1|-|TRBV2|few
CASRGENEQFF
TGTGCCAGCAGGGGAGAGAATGAGCAGTTCTTC
>TRBJ2-3|-|TRBV24-1|few
CATSDFLDTQYF
TGTGCCACCAGTGATTTTCTGGATACGCAGTATTTT
>TRBJ1-1|-|TRBV11-2|many
CASSLAFGGATEAFF
TGTGCCAGCAGCTTAGCGTTTGGTGGAGCCACTGAAGCTTTCTTT
>TRBJ2-7|-|TRBV11-2|few
CASSTLRGHLYEQYF
TGTGCCAGCAGCACATTGAGGGGACATCTCTACGAGCAGTACTTC
>TRBJ1-5|TRBD1|TRBV3-1|many
CASSQDPLGQGFSQPQHF
TGTGCCAGCAGCCAAGACCCCCTGGGACAGGGGTTTTCTCAGCCCCAGCATTTT
>TRBJ2-1|-|TRBV9|-
CASSPAGTYNEQFF
TGTGCCAGCAGCCCGGCAGGGACCTACAATGAGCAGTTCTTC
>TRBJ2-5|TRBD2|TRBV27|many
CASSPFSGGARETQYF
TGTGCCAGCAGTCCTTTCAGCGGGGGGGCTCGAGAGACCCAGTACTTC
>TRBJ1-3|-|TRBV25-1|-
CASSPGINSGNTIYF
TGTGCCAGCAGCCCCGGAATAAACTCTGGAAACACCATATATTTT
>TRBJ2-2|TRBD2|TRBV3-1|few
CASSHLAGGPTGELFF
TGTGCCAGCAGCCATCTAGCGGGGGGGCCCACCGGGGAGCTGTTTTTT
>TRBJ2-5|TRBD1|TRBV10-3|few
CAISLERIGQGESETQYF
TGTGCCATCAGCCTGGAACGAATAGGACAGGGGGAGTCCGAGACCCAGTACTTC
>TRBJ1-1|-|TRBV6-2/TRBV6-3|many
CASGRQGATEAFF
TGTGCCAGCGGCCGCCAGGGAGCCACTGAAGCTTTCTTT
>TRBJ1-1|-|TRBV11-2|-
CASSLAGIAEAFF
TGTGCCAGCAGCTTAGCAGGGATCGCTGAAGCTTTCTTT
>TRBJ1-3|-|TRBV3-1|few
CASSAANSGNTIYF
TGTGCCAGCTCGGCAGCCAACTCTGGAAACACCATATATTTT
>TRBJ1-5|-|TRBV20-1|few
CSANTAGGNQPQHF
TGCAGTGCTAACACCGCGGGGGGCAATCAGCCCCAGCATTTT
>TRBJ2-7|-|TRBV28|-
CASSSEGRVTYF
TGTGCCAGCAGTAGTGAGGGGCGGGTAACGTACTTC